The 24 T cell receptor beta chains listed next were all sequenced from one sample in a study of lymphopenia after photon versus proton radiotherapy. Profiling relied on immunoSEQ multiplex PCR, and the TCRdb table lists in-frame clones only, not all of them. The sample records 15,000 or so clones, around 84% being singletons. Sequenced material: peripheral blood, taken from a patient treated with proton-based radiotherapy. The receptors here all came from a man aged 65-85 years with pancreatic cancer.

The CDR3 nucleotides are TGTGCCAGCAGCCAAGTTGGGCTAGCGGGGCATGAGCAGTTCTTC. Amino acids: CASSQVGLAGHEQFF. The chain joins TRBV14 to TRBJ2-1; 9 bases agree with TRBD2. The germline gives CDR1 SGHDN, CDR2 FVKESK. The V and J ends lost 1 base and 8 bases, in that order; junction bases with no gene match: 6. The CDR3 is 15 amino acids.

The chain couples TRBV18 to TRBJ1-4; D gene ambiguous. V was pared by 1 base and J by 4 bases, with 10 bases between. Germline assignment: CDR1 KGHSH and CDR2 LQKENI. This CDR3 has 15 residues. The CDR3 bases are TGTGCCAGCTCACCACGGAAAGCCGATAATGAAAAACTGTTTTTT. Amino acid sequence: CASSPRKADNEKLFF.

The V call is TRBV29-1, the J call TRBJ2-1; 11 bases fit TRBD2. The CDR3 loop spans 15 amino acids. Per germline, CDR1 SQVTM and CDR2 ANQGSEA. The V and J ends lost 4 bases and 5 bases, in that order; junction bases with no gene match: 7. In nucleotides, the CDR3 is TGCAGCGTTGCTGCTAGCGGGAGGAATAACAATGAGCAGTTCTTC. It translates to CSVAASGRNNNEQFF.

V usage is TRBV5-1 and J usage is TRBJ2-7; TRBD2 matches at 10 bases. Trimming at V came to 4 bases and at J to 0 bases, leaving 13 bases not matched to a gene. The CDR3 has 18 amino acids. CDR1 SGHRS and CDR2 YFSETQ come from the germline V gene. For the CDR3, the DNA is TGCGCCAGCAGCCCTAACTTAGCGGGAGGTAGGGACTCCTACGAGCAGTACTTC. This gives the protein CASSPNLAGGRDSYEQYF.

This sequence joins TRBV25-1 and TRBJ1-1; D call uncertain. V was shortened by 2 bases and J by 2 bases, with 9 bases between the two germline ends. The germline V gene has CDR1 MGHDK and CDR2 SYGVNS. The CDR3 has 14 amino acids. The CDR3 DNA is TGTGCCAGCAGTGAAAATATAGCAAACACTGAAGCTTTCTTT. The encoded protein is CASSENIANTEAFF. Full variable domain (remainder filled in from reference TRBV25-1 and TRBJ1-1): EADIYQTPRYLVIGTGKKITLECSQTMGHDKMYWYQQDPGMELHLIHYSYGVNSTEKGDLSSESTVSRIRTEHFPLTLESARPSHTSQYLCASSENIANTEAFFGQGTRLTVV.

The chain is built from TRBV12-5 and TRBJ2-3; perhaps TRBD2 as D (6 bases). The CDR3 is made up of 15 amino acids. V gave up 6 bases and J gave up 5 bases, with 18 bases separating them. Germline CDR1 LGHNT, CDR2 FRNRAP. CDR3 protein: CASGAGTRRGDTQYF. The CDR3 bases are TGTGCTAGTGGGGCCGGGACTCGAAGGGGAGATACGCAGTATTTT.

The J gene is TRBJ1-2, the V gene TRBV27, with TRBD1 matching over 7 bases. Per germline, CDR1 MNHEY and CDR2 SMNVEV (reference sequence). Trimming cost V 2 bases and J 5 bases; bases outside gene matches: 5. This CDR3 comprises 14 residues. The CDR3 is CASSLNGQEYGYTF. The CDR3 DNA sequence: TGTGCCAGCAGTTTAAACGGACAGGAGTATGGCTACACCTTC.

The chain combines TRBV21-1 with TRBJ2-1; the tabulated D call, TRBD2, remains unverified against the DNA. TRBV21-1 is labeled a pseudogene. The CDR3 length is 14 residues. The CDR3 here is CASTEGSDYNEQFF. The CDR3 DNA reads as TGTGCCAGCACTGAGGGTAGCGACTACAATGAGCAGTTCTTC.

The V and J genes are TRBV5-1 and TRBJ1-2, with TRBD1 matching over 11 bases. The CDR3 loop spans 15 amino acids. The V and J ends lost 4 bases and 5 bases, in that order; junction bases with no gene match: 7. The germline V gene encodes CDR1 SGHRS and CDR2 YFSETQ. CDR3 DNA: TGCGCCAGCAGCCTCGACGGACAGGGGGCATATGGCTACACCTTC. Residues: CASSLDGQGAYGYTF. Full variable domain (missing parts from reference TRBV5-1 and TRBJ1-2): KAGVTQTPRYLIKTRGQQVTLSCSPISGHRSVSWYQQTPGQGLQFLFEYFSETQRNKGNFPGRFSGRQFSNSRSEMNVSTLELGDSALYLCASSLDGQGAYGYTFGSGTRLTVV.

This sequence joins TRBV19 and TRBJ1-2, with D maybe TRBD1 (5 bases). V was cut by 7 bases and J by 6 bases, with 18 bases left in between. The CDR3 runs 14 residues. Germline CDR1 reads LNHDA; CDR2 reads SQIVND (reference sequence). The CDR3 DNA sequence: TGTGCCAGTACCAGACAGCCGGATTGGGATGGCTACACCTTC. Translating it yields CASTRQPDWDGYTF.

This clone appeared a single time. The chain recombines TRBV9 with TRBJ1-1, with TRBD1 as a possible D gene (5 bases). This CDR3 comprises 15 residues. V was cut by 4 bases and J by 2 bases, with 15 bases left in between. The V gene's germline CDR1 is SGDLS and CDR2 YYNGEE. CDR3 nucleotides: TGTGCCAGCAGCCTCTTAGGGGCGAGAAACACTGAAGCTTTCTTT. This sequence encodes CASSLLGARNTEAFF. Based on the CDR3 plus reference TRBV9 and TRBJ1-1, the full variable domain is DSGVTQTPKHLITATGQRVTLRCSPRSGDLSVYWYQQSLDQGLQFLIQYYNGEERAKGNILERFSAQQFPDLHSELNLSSLELGDSALYFCASSLLGARNTEAFFGQGTRLTVV.

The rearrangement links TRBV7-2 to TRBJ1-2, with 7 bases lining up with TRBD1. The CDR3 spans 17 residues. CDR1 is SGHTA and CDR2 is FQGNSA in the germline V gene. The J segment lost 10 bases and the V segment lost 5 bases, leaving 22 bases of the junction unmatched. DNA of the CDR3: TGTGCCAGCAGCAAACGAAGAGCCGGACAGGAAAAAGTGAACTACACCTTC. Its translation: CASSKRRAGQEKVNYTF.

The DNA for the CDR3 is TGTGCCAGTAGTATTAGAGGACAGGGGGCAAACGAGCAGTACTTC. It codes for CASSIRGQGANEQYF. The chain uses TRBV19 and TRBJ2-7, with 11 bases fitting TRBD1. The germline V gene encodes CDR1 LNHDA and CDR2 SQIVND (reference sequence). The V and J ends lost 3 bases and 5 bases, in that order; junction bases with no gene match: 6. This CDR3 comprises 15 residues.

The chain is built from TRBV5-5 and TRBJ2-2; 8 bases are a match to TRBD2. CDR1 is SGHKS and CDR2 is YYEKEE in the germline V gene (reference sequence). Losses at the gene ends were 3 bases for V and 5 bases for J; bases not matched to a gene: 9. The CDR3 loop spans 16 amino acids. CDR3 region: CASSSLAARGTGELFF. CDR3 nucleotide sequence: TGTGCCAGCAGCTCACTAGCGGCCCGAGGAACCGGGGAGCTGTTTTTT.

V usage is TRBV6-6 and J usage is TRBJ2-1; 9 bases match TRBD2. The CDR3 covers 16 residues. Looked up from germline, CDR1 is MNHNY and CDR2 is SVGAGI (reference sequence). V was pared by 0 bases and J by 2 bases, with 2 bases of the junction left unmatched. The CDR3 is CASSYSAGGAYNEQFF. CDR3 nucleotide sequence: TGTGCCAGCAGTTACTCAGCGGGGGGTGCCTACAATGAGCAGTTCTTC.

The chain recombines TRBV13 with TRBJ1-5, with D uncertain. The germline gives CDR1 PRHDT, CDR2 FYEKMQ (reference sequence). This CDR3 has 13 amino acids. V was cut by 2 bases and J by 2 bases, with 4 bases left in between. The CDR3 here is CASSLKRNQPQHF. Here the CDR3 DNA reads TGTGCCAGCAGCTTAAAACGCAATCAGCCCCAGCATTTT. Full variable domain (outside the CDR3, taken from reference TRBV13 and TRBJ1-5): AAGVIQSPRHLIKEKRETATLKCYPIPRHDTVYWYQQGPGQDPQFLISFYEKMQSDKGSIPDRFSAQQFSDYHSELNMSSLELGDSALYFCASSLKRNQPQHFGDGTRLSIL.

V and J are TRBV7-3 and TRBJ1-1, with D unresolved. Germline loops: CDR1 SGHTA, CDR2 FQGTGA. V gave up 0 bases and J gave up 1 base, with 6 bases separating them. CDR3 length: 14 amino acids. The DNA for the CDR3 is TGTGCCAGCAGCTTAACCGGAGGGAACACTGAAGCTTTCTTT. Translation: CASSLTGGNTEAFF.

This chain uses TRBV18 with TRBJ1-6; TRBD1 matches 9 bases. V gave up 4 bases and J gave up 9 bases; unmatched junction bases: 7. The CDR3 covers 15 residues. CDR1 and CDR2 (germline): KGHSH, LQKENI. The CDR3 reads CASSQTGTGISPLHF. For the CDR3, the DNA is TGTGCCAGCTCACAAACCGGGACAGGGATTTCACCCCTCCACTTT. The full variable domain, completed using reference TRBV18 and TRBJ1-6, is NAGVMQNPRHLVRRRGQEARLRCSPMKGHSHVYWYRQLPEEGLKFMVYLQKENIIDESGMPKERFSAEFPKEGPSILRIQQVVRGDSAAYFCASSQTGTGISPLHFGNGTRLTVT.

The CDR3, as DNA: TGTGCCTGGACGACAGGGGGTAGCTACACCTTC. The encoded protein is CAWTTGGSYTF. The chain links TRBV30 to TRBJ1-2; TRBD1 aligns across 9 bases. Germline V gives CDR1 GTSNPN, CDR2 SVGIG (reference sequence). The CDR3 is 11 residues long. Unmatched junction bases numbered 3, after V lost 4 bases and J lost 9 bases.

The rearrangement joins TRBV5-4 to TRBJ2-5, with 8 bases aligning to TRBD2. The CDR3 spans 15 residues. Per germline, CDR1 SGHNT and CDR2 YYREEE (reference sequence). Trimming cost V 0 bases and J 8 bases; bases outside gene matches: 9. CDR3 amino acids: CASSLGGSGGSTQYF. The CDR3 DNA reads TGTGCCAGCAGCTTGGGTGGAAGCGGGGGAAGTACCCAGTACTTC.

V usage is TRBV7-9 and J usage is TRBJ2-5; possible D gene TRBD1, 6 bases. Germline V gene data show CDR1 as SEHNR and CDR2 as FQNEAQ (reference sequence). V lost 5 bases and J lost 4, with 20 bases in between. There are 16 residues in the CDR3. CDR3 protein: CASSIPRQGIGETQYF. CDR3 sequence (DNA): TGTGCCAGCAGCATCCCGAGGCAGGGGATAGGAGAGACCCAGTACTTC.

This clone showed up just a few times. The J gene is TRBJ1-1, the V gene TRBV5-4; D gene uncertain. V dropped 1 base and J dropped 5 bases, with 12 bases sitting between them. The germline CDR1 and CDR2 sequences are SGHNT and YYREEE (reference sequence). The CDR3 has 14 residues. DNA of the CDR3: TGTGCCAGCAGCTTGATTGACGGAAGGACTGAAGCTTTCTTT. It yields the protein CASSLIDGRTEAFF.

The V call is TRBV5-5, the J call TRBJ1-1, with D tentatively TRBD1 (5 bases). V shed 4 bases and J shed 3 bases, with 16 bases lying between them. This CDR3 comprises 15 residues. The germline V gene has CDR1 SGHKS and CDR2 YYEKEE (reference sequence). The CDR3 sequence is CASSRMTVGDTEAFF. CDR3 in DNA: TGTGCCAGCAGCCGCATGACAGTAGGGGACACTGAAGCTTTCTTT.

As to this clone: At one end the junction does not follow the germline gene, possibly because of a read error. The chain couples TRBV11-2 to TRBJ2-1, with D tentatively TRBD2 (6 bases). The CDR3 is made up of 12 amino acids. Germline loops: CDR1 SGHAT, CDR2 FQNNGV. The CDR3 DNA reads TGTGCCAGCAGCCCCTTTGGGGGGAGGCGGGTCTTC. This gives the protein CASSPFGGRRVF.